This paragraph covers one T cell receptor (beta chain) sequence. The target of this receptor is not known. The input lacks base qualities; no much larger clone sits a single base away. The sample is drawn from a study of blood T cell repertoires in COVID-19 (dated by TCRdb to about 2020). With regard to the full study: Samples from collaborators originated in the United States, Italy and Spain and spanned both the acute and convalescent phases of COVID-19. HLA class I and class II types, where available, came from metadata supplied by the sample provider rather than from assay-based typing. Samples came from the ongoing ImmuneRACE study (first 160 participants) plus 1,254 subjects from 6 global collaborators. Sample metadata almost always included a de-identified subject ID, COVID-19 status, age in years and sex. The repertoires were released in a freely available public database meant as a resource for research on the immune response to SARS-CoV-2. The prospective study material was composed of cDNA or gDNA derived from T cells, B-cell-depleted T cells, or PBMCs. Subjects who had been exposed to COVID-19, were actively infected with it, or had recovered from it provided the deeply sampled blood TCRbeta repertoires that made up the dataset.

Points the paper makes about the study in general: Clinical and demographic metadata were provided uncurated, with the amount varying by source and participant.

The immunoSEQ Assay, a bias-controlled multiplex PCR, was used to amplify TCRbeta CDR3 regions from genomic DNA. For the original study's pipeline: The number of nucleated cells in each sample was estimated by amplification of reference gene primers within the assay. To quantify the absolute abundance of each unique TCRbeta CDR3 rearrangement, sequence reads were collapsed and filtered. Productive Simpson clonality was computed per sample as the square root of Simpson's diversity index over productive rearrangements. Not all clones reach the TCRdb copy of this immuneACCESS table, which keeps in-frame sequences only. Checked studies attribute under half of the gap to unresolved V genes and leave the rest unexplained. V and J calls and clone size follow that table, whereas D and trimming were derived from the DNA. This sample is represented by roughly 11,000 clones; 70% to 90% of them were singletons. The leading ten clones occupy roughly 22% of the sample.

Taken from cysteine to phenylalanine, the CDR3 has 16 residues. This entry keeps only the CDR3 DNA: 48 bases, framed from base 1. CDR1 and CDR2, per the germline V gene (reference sequence), are LGHDT and YNNKEL. V has 1 base trimmed and J has 3 bases trimmed; junction bases matching no gene number 6. Collaborating institutions collected whole blood in K2EDTA tubes following their own protocols. For TCRbeta analysis, collaborators shipped samples as frozen whole blood, isolated PBMCs, or DNA extracted from either of those sample types. The sequence is built from TRBV3-1 (or the pseudogene TRBV3-2) and TRBJ2-4, with 7 bases aligning to TRBD2. This TCR was sampled from a woman aged 55-70 years with active COVID-19. The sequencing input was peripheral blood. The CDR3 region has the sequence CASSQVAGDDKNIQYF. Here is the DNA: TGTGCCAGCAGCCAAGTGGCGGGAGACGACAAAAACATTCAGTACTTC.